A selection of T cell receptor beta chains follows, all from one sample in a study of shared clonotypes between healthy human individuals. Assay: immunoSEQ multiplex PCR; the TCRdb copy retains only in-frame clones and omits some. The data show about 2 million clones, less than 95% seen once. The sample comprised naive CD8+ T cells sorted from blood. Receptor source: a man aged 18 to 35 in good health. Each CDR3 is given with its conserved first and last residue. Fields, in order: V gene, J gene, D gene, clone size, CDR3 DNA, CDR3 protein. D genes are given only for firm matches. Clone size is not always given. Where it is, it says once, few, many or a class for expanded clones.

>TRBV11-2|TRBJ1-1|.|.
TGTGCCAGCAGTTTAAACAGGGAAGCTTTCTTT
CASSLNREAFF
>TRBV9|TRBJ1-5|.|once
TGTGCCAGCAGCGACGACGGTTTTACCAATCAGCCCCAGCATTTT
CASSDDGFTNQPQHF
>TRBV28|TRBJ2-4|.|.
TGTGCCAGCAGTGAACTACAGGGTAGCGCCATTCAGTACTTC
CASSELQGSAIQYF
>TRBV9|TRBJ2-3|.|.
TGTGCCAGCAGCGTAGGGCAGGCGACAGATACGCAGTATTTT
CASSVGQATDTQYF
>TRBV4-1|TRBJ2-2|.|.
TGCGCCAGCAGCCAGGTCGTGGGGGGGCCCACCGGGGAGCTGTTTTTT
CASSQVVGGPTGELFF
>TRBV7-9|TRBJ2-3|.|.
TGTGCCAGCAGCCGGGACTGGGGGACGTCAGATACGCAGTATTTT
CASSRDWGTSDTQYF
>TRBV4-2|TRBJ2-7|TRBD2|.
TGTGCCAGCAGCCAAGATTTTAGCGGGAGGCCCGAGCAGTACTTC
CASSQDFSGRPEQYF
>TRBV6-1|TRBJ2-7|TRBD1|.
TGTGCCAGCAGTGAGTCGGCAGGGGGAGTCTACGAGCAGTACTTC
CASSESAGGVYEQYF
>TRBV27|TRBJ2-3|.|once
TGTGCCAGCAGTTTATCGCACAGGGAGGGAGATACGCAGTATTTT
CASSLSHREGDTQYF
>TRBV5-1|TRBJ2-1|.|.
TGCGCCAGCGACAGACTAGAGGGCAATGAGCAGTTCTTC
CASDRLEGNEQFF
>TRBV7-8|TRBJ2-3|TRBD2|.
TGTGCCAGCAGCTTCCCCGCACTAGCGGGAGTGGCAGATACGCAGTATTTT
CASSFPALAGVADTQYF
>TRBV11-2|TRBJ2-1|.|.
TGTGCCAGCAGCTTAAATTCCCCCTCCTACAATGAGCAGTTCTTC
CASSLNSPSYNEQFF
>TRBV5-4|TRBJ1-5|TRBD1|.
TGTGCCAGCAGCATGGACAGGGGTCAGCCCCAGCATTTT
CASSMDRGQPQHF
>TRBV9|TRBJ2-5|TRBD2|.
TGTGCCAGCAGCGTAGCTGATTCGGGGGGTAGGGAGACCCAGTACTTC
CASSVADSGGRETQYF
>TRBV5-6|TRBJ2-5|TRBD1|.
TGTGCCAGCAGCACCGGGACAGGGGAGACCCAGTACTTC
CASSTGTGETQYF
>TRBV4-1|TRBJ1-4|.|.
TGCGCCAGCAGCCAAGAGGAACAGCCCGATAATGAAAAACTGTTTTTT
CASSQEEQPDNEKLFF
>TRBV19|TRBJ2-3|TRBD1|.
TGTGCCAGTAGTCCCGGGACAGGGGGGGGCCTAGATACGCAGTATTTT
CASSPGTGGGLDTQYF
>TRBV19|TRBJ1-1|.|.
TGTGCCAGTAGTATCGGGGGGGAGGCTGAAGCTTTCTTT
CASSIGGEAEAFF
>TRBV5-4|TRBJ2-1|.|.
TGTGCCAGCAGGGACGGCAATGAGCAGTTCTTC
CASRDGNEQFF
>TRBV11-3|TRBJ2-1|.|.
TGTGCCAGCAGCTTAGCAGGTCTCCTGGGGGATGAGCAGTTCTTC
CASSLAGLLGDEQFF
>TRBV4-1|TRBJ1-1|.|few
TGCGCCAGCAGCCAAGATCCGGTAGGGGGCACTGAAGCTTTCTTT
CASSQDPVGGTEAFF
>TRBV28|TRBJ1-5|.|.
TGTGCCAGCAGTTTCCGAGGACAGTGGGATCAGCCCCAGCATTTT
CASSFRGQWDQPQHF
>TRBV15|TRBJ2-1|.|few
TGTGCCACCAGCAGAGTCCAGCTCTCCTACAATGAGCAGTTCTTC
CATSRVQLSYNEQFF
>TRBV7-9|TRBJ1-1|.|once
TGTGCCAGCAGCCCGATATTTGTCACTGAAGCTTTCTTT
CASSPIFVTEAFF
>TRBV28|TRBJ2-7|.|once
TGTGCCAGCAGCCCGATAGAGGGGGGGTCCTACGAGCAGTACTTC
CASSPIEGGSYEQYF
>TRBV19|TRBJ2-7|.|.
TGTGCCAGTAGTACCAGGGGGGTCCCCTACGAGCAGTACTTC
CASSTRGVPYEQYF
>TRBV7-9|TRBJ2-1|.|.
TGTGCCAGCAGCTTACCGGGGCTGGGTGAGCAGTTCTTC
CASSLPGLGEQFF
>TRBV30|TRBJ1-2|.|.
TGTGCCTGGAGTGTAGGCCCCTTTACAGGTTATAATGGCTACACCTTC
CAWSVGPFTGYNGYTF
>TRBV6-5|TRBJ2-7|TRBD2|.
TGTGCCACCCCGGGACTAGCGTGGTACGAGCAGTACTTC
CATPGLAWYEQYF
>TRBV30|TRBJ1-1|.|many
TGTGCCTGGAACAGGAACACTGAAGCTTTCTTT
CAWNRNTEAFF
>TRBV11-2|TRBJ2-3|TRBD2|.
TGTGCCAGCAGTCCTCTGACGGGGGGGAGCACAGATACGCAGTATTTT
CASSPLTGGSTDTQYF
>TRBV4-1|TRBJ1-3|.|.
TGCGCCAGCAGCCAAGTAGGGGGTGCTGGAAACACCATATATTTT
CASSQVGGAGNTIYF
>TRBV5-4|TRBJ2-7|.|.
TGTGCCAGCAGCTTCAGACAGAATCCCTACGAGCAGTACTTC
CASSFRQNPYEQYF
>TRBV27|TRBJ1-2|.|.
TGTGCCAGCAGTTTACTCCCGGGCACTTATGGCTACACCTTC
CASSLLPGTYGYTF
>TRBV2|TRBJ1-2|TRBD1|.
TGTGCCAGCAGCTCCGGACAGGGCGGCTATGGCTACACCTTC
CASSSGQGGYGYTF
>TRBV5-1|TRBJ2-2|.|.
TGCGCCAGCAGCATGAAGGAAGGGACGACCGGGGAGCTGTTTTTT
CASSMKEGTTGELFF
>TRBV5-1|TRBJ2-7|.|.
TGCGCCAGCAGCGTTAGTGGTAGCGAGCAGTACTTC
CASSVSGSEQYF
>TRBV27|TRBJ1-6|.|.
TGTGCCAGCAGTTTGGGACATCCTGGCTCCTATAATTCACCCCTCCACTTT
CASSLGHPGSYNSPLHF
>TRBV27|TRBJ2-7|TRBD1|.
TGTGCCAGCAGTGCATCCGGGACAGGCTACGAGCAGTACTTC
CASSASGTGYEQYF
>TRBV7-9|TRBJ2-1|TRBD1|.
TGTGCCAGTCGTTACTCAGACAGGGGCAATGAGCAGTTCTTC
CASRYSDRGNEQFF
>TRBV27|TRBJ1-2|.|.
TGTGCCAGCAGGGGTGAAGGGATGCTTGGCTACACCTTC
CASRGEGMLGYTF
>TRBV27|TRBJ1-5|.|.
TGTGCCAGCAGTTTCGCCCTCGATCAGCCCCAGCATTTT
CASSFALDQPQHF
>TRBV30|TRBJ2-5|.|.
TGTGCCTGGAGTGACCACAGATCCCAAGAGACCCAGTACTTC
CAWSDHRSQETQYF
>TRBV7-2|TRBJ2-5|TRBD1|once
TGTGCCAGCAGCTTAGGGACAGGGGGTACGGGGGAGACCCAGTACTTC
CASSLGTGGTGETQYF
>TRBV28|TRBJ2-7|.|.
TGTGCCAGCAGTTTAGACGGTGGGGTGAACGAGCAGTACTTC
CASSLDGGVNEQYF